Shown below are 11 T cell receptor beta chains from a single sample sequenced in a study of T cell changes during pregnancy in multiple sclerosis. Here immunoSEQ multiplex PCR was the method, and the copy in TCRdb shows in-frame clones only, minus some. This sample has about 38,000 clones, with approximately 94% found just once. This specimen consisted of CD4+ T cells from peripheral blood mononuclear cells, obtained in the second trimester of pregnancy. These receptors were obtained from a female donor with multiple sclerosis, enrolled in a pregnancy study.

This chain joins TRBV11-2 and TRBJ1-1; 8 positions agree with TRBD1. This CDR3 region has 13 residues. J lost 10 bases, V lost 0 bases, and 4 bases had no gene match. Germline V gene sequence: CDR1 SGHAT, CDR2 FQNNGV. CDR3: CASSLEATGAAFF. In nucleotides, the CDR3 is TGTGCCAGCAGCTTAGAGGCGACAGGGGCAGCTTTCTTT.

The chain uses TRBV7-9 and TRBJ1-1; the match to TRBD1 covers 7 bases. V shed 5 bases, J shed 0 bases, and the junction held 6 bases outside the gene matches. This CDR3 is 15 amino acids long. Germline-derived CDR1 and CDR2 are SEHNR and FQNEAQ (reference sequence). The CDR3 DNA sequence: TGTGCCAGCAGCGCATACAGGGGAATGAACACTGAAGCTTTCTTT. Translating gives CASSAYRGMNTEAFF. Filled out from reference TRBV7-9 and TRBJ1-1, the complete variable domain reads DTGVSQNPRHKITKRGQNVTFRCDPISEHNRLYWYRQTLGQGPEFLTYFQNEAQLEKSRLLSDRFSAERPKGSFSTLEIQRTEQGDSAMYLCASSAYRGMNTEAFFGQGTRLTVV.

The chain employs TRBV5-1 and TRBJ2-7; 10 positions agree with TRBD2. CDR3 length: 15 amino acids. The V gene's germline CDR1 is SGHRS and CDR2 YFSETQ. The J segment lost 7 bases and the V segment lost 3 bases, leaving 10 bases of the junction unmatched. DNA for the CDR3: TGCGCCAGCAGCTCACAAGCGGGAGGGCCTCAGGAGCAGTACTTC. It specifies CASSSQAGGPQEQYF.

The gene calls are TRBV5-1 and TRBJ1-1; 9 bases agree with TRBD1. CDR1 and CDR2 from the germline V gene are SGHRS and YFSETQ. With 3 bases clipped from V and 5 bases from J, the junction kept 5 bases outside the gene matches. This CDR3 region has 14 residues. DNA for the CDR3: TGCGCCAGCAGCTCCGGGACAGGGAATACTGAAGCTTTCTTT. Residues: CASSSGTGNTEAFF.

The chain is built from TRBV6-6 and TRBJ1-5; TRBD1 agrees at 12 bases. Unmatched junction bases numbered 7, after V lost 4 bases and J lost 6 bases. Germline V gene data show CDR1 as MNHNY and CDR2 as SVGAGI (reference sequence). This CDR3 is built from 16 residues. Here the CDR3 reads CASSLSGTGGFQPQHF. The CDR3 coding sequence is TGTGCCAGCAGTTTGTCCGGGACAGGGGGCTTTCAGCCCCAGCATTTT.

The V call is TRBV5-1, the J call TRBJ2-7; D is uncertain. The CDR3 sequence is 15 residues long. The germline V and J ends were trimmed by 3 bases and 0 bases, with 13 bases remaining between them. Per the germline V gene, CDR1 is SGHRS and CDR2 is YFSETQ. The CDR3 nucleotides read TGCGCCAGCAGCTCTGTCGTGGCCACCTCCTACGAGCAGTACTTC. Amino acids: CASSSVVATSYEQYF. Supplemented by reference TRBV5-1 and TRBJ2-7, the full variable domain reads KAGVTQTPRYLIKTRGQQVTLSCSPISGHRSVSWYQQTPGQGLQFLFEYFSETQRNKGNFPGRFSGRQFSNSRSEMNVSTLELGDSALYLCASSSVVATSYEQYFGPGTRLTVT.

The rearrangement uses TRBV10-2 and TRBJ1-1; 9 bases line up with TRBD1. Per germline, CDR1 WSHSY and CDR2 SAAADI. The CDR3 consists of 17 residues. The J segment lost 1 base and the V segment lost 4 bases, leaving 10 bases of the junction unmatched. CDR3: CASSGTTGGAKNTEAFF. The CDR3 coding sequence is TGCGCCAGCAGTGGTACCACAGGGGGCGCAAAGAACACTGAAGCTTTCTTT.

The chain combines TRBV5-4 with TRBJ2-1; 11 bases are shared with TRBD2. Germline V gene sequence: CDR1 SGHNT, CDR2 YYREEE (reference sequence). This CDR3 is 15 amino acids long. With 4 bases clipped from V and 7 bases from J, the junction kept 7 bases outside the gene matches. DNA for the CDR3: TGTGCCAGCAGCCTGGGGACTAGCGGAAAAAATGAGCAGTTCTTC. Translated, it gives CASSLGTSGKNEQFF.

V and J are TRBV19 and TRBJ2-7; TRBD1 agrees at 7 bases. Germline V gene data show CDR1 as LNHDA and CDR2 as SQIVND (reference sequence). The J segment lost 0 bases and the V segment lost 5 bases, leaving 4 bases of the junction unmatched. This CDR3 contains 14 residues. In nucleotides, the CDR3 is TGTGCCAGTAGTTTCAGGGACAGCTCCTACGAGCAGTACTTC. It is translated as CASSFRDSSYEQYF.

This clone occurred once. The chain uses TRBV25-1 and TRBJ2-7; D is perhaps TRBD1 (5 bases). V was shortened by 0 bases and J by 5 bases, with 14 bases between the two germline ends. The length of the CDR3 is 15 residues. Per the germline V gene, CDR1 is MGHDK and CDR2 is SYGVNS. The CDR3 is CASSEYGAVGHEQYF. CDR3 in DNA: TGTGCCAGCAGTGAATATGGGGCAGTAGGCCACGAGCAGTACTTC.

The chain combines TRBV10-3 with TRBJ2-2; a possible D gene is TRBD1 (6 bases). Germline loops: CDR1 ENHRY, CDR2 SYGVKD. V lost 10 bases to trimming and J lost 5 bases, with 11 bases between them. The CDR3 has 12 amino acids. CDR3 sequence reads: CATAGVTGELFF. The CDR3 bases are TGTGCCACCGCAGGGGTTACCGGGGAGCTGTTTTTT.